These T cell receptor beta chains were read from a single sample in a study of blood T cell repertoires in COVID-19. TCRdb's copy holds only in-frame clones and misses some; the assay was immunoSEQ multiplex PCR. This sample has 180,000 or so clones, with over 65% found just once. The source material was peripheral blood. These TCRs come from a person between 65 and 80 years old with COVID-19, enrolled during active disease. The CDR3 runs from the conserved cysteine through the conserved F or W. The D gene is left open where the match is weak. Rows may omit the clone size; those that give it use once, few, many or a size class.

J,D,V,size,CDR3,DNA
TRBJ2-7,.,TRBV7-6,.,CASSLVPYSSGPYEQYF,TGTGCCAGCAGCTTAGTTCCCTATAGTAGCGGCCCCTACGAGCAGTACTTC
TRBJ1-5,.,TRBV6-2/TRBV6-3,.,CASSYDWGGRNPPQHF,TGTGCCAGCAGTTACGATTGGGGTGGGAGGAATCCGCCCCAGCATTTT
TRBJ1-6,.,TRBV7-9,.,CASSLSGGSPLHF,TGTGCCAGCAGCTTAAGCGGCGGTTCACCCCTCCACTTT
TRBJ1-1,.,TRBV11-2,.,CASSPSGGFTEAFF,TGTGCCAGCAGCCCCTCGGGGGGGTTCACTGAAGCTTTCTTT
TRBJ1-2,TRBD1,TRBV6-5,.,CASSYGTGIYGYTF,TGTGCCAGCAGTTACGGGACAGGGATCTATGGCTACACCTTC
TRBJ1-5,TRBD1,TRBV2,.,CASSGSTGAGQPQHF,TGTGCCAGCAGTGGATCGACAGGGGCGGGTCAGCCCCAGCATTTT
TRBJ1-6,TRBD1,TRBV29-1,.,CSVAGTGNSPLHF,TGCAGCGTTGCTGGGACAGGAAATTCACCCCTCCACTTT
TRBJ1-4,.,TRBV19,.,CASSSYRRREGEKLFF,TGTGCCAGTAGTTCCTATCGACGCAGGGAGGGGGAAAAACTGTTTTTT
TRBJ2-6,TRBD2,TRBV19,.,CASSMRGATSGALSGANVLTF,TGTGCCAGTAGTATGCGGGGGGCAACTAGCGGAGCACTCTCTGGGGCCAACGTCCTGACTTTC
TRBJ2-3,TRBD2,TRBV15,once,CATRGRAGGLPDTQYF,TGTGCCACCAGAGGAAGAGCGGGGGGGCTTCCAGATACGCAGTATTTT
TRBJ1-4,.,TRBV28,.,CASSSGLGGGELFF,TGTGCCAGCAGCTCGGGACTAGGGGGTGGGGAACTGTTTTTT
TRBJ2-3,.,TRBV11-2,.,CASSPAGGDTDTQYF,TGTGCCAGCAGCCCAGCCGGGGGAGACACAGATACGCAGTATTTT
TRBJ2-3,.,TRBV5-4,.,CASSSQQGTDTQYF,TGTGCCAGCAGCTCACAACAGGGTACAGATACGCAGTATTTT
TRBJ2-5,TRBD2,TRBV3-1/TRBV3-2,once,CASSRPPGLAGETQYF,TGTGCCAGCAGCCGACCCCCGGGACTAGCGGGAGAGACCCAGTACTTC
TRBJ1-2,TRBD1,TRBV5-6,.,CASSRTGVGLGYTF,TGTGCCAGCAGTCGGACAGGGGTGGGTTTGGGCTACACCTTC
TRBJ1-2,.,TRBV4-3,.,CASSQDFRGGYGYTF,TGCGCCAGCAGCCAAGACTTCAGGGGTGGCTATGGCTACACCTTC
TRBJ1-1,TRBD1,TRBV6-5,.,CASSYYRGRANTEAFF,TGTGCCAGCAGTTATTACAGGGGCCGCGCTAACACTGAAGCTTTCTTT
TRBJ1-5,TRBD1,TRBV4-3,.,CASSLWTGDLQPQHF,TGCGCCAGCTCCTTGTGGACAGGGGATCTTCAGCCCCAGCATTTT
TRBJ2-7,.,TRBV7-2,.,CASSLRGNWFEQYF,TGTGCCAGCAGCTTAAGGGGGAATTGGTTCGAGCAGTACTTC